One sample yielded the 3 T cell receptor beta chains listed below, sequenced in a study of radiation and T cells in renal cell carcinoma. The time point is: blood 4 weeks post-SBRT, at nephrectomy. Indicated treatment: 15 Gy SBRT to primary tumor, nephrectomy 4 weeks later. Clones were sequenced by immunoSEQ multiplex PCR, and TCRdb holds only the in-frame ones, with some missing. Among around 100,000 clones listed, about 79% were seen once. Here the sequenced sample was blood, taken from a patient whose treatment included radiotherapy and nephrectomy. The receptors originated from a man aged 60 to 75 with renal cell carcinoma.

The rearrangement links TRBV9 to TRBJ2-1; 7 bases are shared with TRBD2. CDR3 length equals 15 residues. The germline V gene encodes CDR1 SGDLS and CDR2 YYNGEE. Germline trimming cut 4 bases from V and 0 bases from J; bases unmatched to any gene: 4. CDR3 sequence reads: CASSRLAGSYNEQFF. The CDR3 DNA reads TGTGCCAGCAGCCGACTAGCAGGCTCCTACAATGAGCAGTTCTTC.

V gene TRBV28 combines with J gene TRBJ1-2, with D possibly being TRBD1 (6 bases). Germline CDR1 MDHEN, CDR2 SYDVKM. V was clipped by 5 bases and J by 7 bases, with 20 bases between them. The CDR3 spans 15 residues. The CDR3 loop reads CASSLPPLGGGGYTF. The CDR3 region has the DNA TGTGCCAGCAGTCTACCTCCCCTAGGGGGAGGTGGCTACACCTTC.

The chain has TRBV25-1 and TRBJ2-1; unclear D gene. CDR1 and CDR2 (germline): MGHDK, SYGVNS. There are 13 residues in the CDR3. The V gene lost 1 base and the J gene lost 4 bases, with 5 bases spanning the gap. The CDR3, as DNA: TGTGCCAGCAGTGAATTCGGGTACAATGAGCAGTTCTTC. It translates to CASSEFGYNEQFF.